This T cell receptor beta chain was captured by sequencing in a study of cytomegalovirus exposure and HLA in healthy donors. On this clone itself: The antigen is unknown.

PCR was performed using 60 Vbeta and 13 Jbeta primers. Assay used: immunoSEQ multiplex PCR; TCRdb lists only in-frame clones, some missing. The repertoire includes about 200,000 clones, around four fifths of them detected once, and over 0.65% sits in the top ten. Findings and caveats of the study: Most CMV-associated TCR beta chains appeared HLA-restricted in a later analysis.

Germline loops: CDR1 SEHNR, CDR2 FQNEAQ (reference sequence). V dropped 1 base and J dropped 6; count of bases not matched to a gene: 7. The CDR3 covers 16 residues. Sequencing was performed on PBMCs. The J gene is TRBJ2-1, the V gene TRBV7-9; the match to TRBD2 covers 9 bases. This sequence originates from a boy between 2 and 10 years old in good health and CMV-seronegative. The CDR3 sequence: CASSLGTSGFANEQFF. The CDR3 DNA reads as TGTGCCAGCAGCTTAGGCACTAGCGGGTTTGCCAATGAGCAGTTCTTC.